Here is one TCR beta chain with its context. As handled by the study authors: Cell counts per sample came from amplifying reference gene primers. Sequencing was performed with immunoSEQ multiplex PCR; in TCRdb, only in-frame clones are kept and a portion is missing. For V, J and clone size, that table is used; D and trimming come from the DNA. The sample yields about 160,000 clones, around 83% seen once. The CDR3 consists of 13 residues. CDR1 is MNHNY and CDR2 is SVGAGI in the germline V gene (reference sequence). The V gene lost 5 bases and the J gene lost 2 bases, with 10 bases spanning the gap. These data originate in a study of blood T cell repertoires in COVID-19. The overall study: The United States, Italy and Spain were the sources of the acute and convalescent COVID-19 samples. Sources were T cells, B-cell-depleted T cells, or PBMCs; the material itself was cDNA or gDNA.

The origin of this receptor is a man between 45 and 60 years old with active or convalescent COVID-19. Sequencing used peripheral blood. The rearrangement uses TRBV6-6 and TRBJ2-7; possibly TRBD2 for D (6 bases). DNA for the CDR3: TGTGCCAGCAGTATGGGACTGGCCTACGAGCAGTACTTC. Protein sequence: CASSMGLAYEQYF.